This entry lists 21 T cell receptor beta chains sequenced from one sample in a study of Graves' ophthalmopathy and Graves' hyperthyroidism. RNA transcripts were the template, and TCR beta CDR3 regions were amplified from them. RT-PCR with HTBI primers came first, then second-round multiplex PCR. In TCRdb, the multiplex PCR reads were re-called with MiXCR into one record per CDR3 protein. The data contain approximately 160,000 distinct CDR3 sequences, roughly two fifths of them singletons. The sample was peripheral blood. The receptor source for this set is a man aged 25-40 years with Graves' ophthalmopathy.

The J gene is TRBJ1-3, the V gene TRBV12-3 or TRBV12-4; TRBD1 agrees at 8 bases. The CDR3 covers 16 residues. After removal of 3 bases from V and 2 bases from J, the junction contained 6 bases not matched to a gene. CDR3 DNA sequence: TGTGCCAGCAGTTTCACAGGGGGATATACTGGAAACACCATATATTTT. As protein: CASSFTGGYTGNTIYF.

This clonotype was counted at least ten times. The V and J genes are TRBV6-2 or TRBV6-3 and TRBJ2-7, with D uncertain. The CDR3 length is 13 residues. With 6 bases removed from V and 2 bases from J, the gap between germline ends came to 11 bases. Germline V gene lookup returns CDR1 MNHEY and CDR2 SVGEGT. The CDR3 loop is CASSYRATYEQYF. CDR3 nucleotides: TGTGCCAGCAGCTATAGGGCGACCTACGAGCAGTACTTC.

This clonotype was detected many times. DNA of the CDR3: TGTGCCAGCAGTGTGGCTAGCGGTCAAGAGACCCAGTACTTC. Its translation: CASSVASGQETQYF. This chain uses TRBV2 with TRBJ2-5; 7 nucleotides match TRBD2. V shed 4 bases, J shed 2 bases, and the junction held 4 bases outside the gene matches. CDR3 length: 14 residues. Germline CDR1 SNHLY, CDR2 FYNNEI.

This clonotype came up many times. The chain couples TRBV6-5 to TRBJ1-3; D uncertain. CDR1 MNHEY and CDR2 SVGAGI come from the germline V gene. The CDR3 is 14 amino acids. With 2 bases removed from V and 8 bases from J, the gap between germline ends came to 13 bases. The chain's CDR3 is CASSYHPVRDTIYF. The CDR3, as DNA: TGTGCCAGCAGTTACCATCCCGTTCGGGACACCATATATTTT.

The rearrangement links TRBV27 to TRBJ2-7; TRBD1 or TRBD2 may be the D gene (5 bases each). Trimming left V 11 bases short and J 0 bases short, with 11 bases between. The CDR3 runs 12 residues. Germline CDR1 MNHEY, CDR2 SMNVEV (reference sequence). CDR3 DNA: TGTGCCGCCGGGACGGTCTCCTACGAGCAGTACTTC. Protein product: CAAGTVSYEQYF.

The chain links TRBV6-5 to TRBJ1-5; 7 nucleotides match TRBD1. The germline V gene has CDR1 MNHEY and CDR2 SVGAGI. This CDR3 is built from 15 residues. Losses at the gene ends were 4 bases for V and 1 base for J; bases not matched to a gene: 4. The CDR3 region has the DNA TGTGCCAGCAGTTTCACGGGACAGAGCAATCAGCCCCAGCATTTT. Translating gives CASSFTGQSNQPQHF.

This clonotype was observed a few times. This sequence joins TRBV6-5 and TRBJ1-2; TRBD1 matches at 8 bases. Per the germline V gene, CDR1 is MNHEY and CDR2 is SVGAGI. This CDR3 spans 15 amino acids. Trimming cost V 1 base and J 7 bases; bases outside gene matches: 8. The CDR3 region is CASSYLDRVSAGYTF. The CDR3, as DNA: TGTGCCAGCAGTTACTTGGACAGGGTGTCGGCTGGCTACACCTTC.

The rearrangement joins TRBV28 to TRBJ2-7; no definite D call. CDR3 length: 14 amino acids. CDR1 MDHEN and CDR2 SYDVKM come from the germline V gene. V was trimmed by 4 bases and J by 3 bases, leaving 13 bases between them. This CDR3 is CASSYSSQVYEQYF. Here the CDR3 DNA reads TGTGCCAGCAGTTACTCCTCACAAGTCTACGAGCAGTACTTC.

The gene calls are TRBV19 and TRBJ1-1, with 8 bases aligning to TRBD1. V lost 6 bases, J lost 5 bases, and 5 bases stayed unmatched. This CDR3 spans 13 amino acids. The germline V gene has CDR1 LNHDA and CDR2 SQIVND (reference sequence). As DNA, the CDR3 is TGTGCCAGTAGGGACAGGGATTATACTGAAGCTTTCTTT. Its protein product is CASRDRDYTEAFF.

The rearrangement joins TRBV12-3 or TRBV12-4 to TRBJ1-3; 7 bases align to TRBD1. The CDR3 has 15 amino acids. After removal of 6 bases from V and 0 bases from J, the junction contained 5 bases not matched to a gene. The CDR3 region has the DNA TGTGCCAGCAGCCGAAGACAGGGCTCTGGAAACACCATATATTTT. It is translated as CASSRRQGSGNTIYF.

The chain is built from TRBV19 and TRBJ1-1; 7 bases map to TRBD1. This CDR3 has 15 amino acids. Germline V lookup: CDR1 LNHDA, CDR2 SQIVND (reference sequence). Trimming took 6 bases from V and 8 from J; bases not matched to a gene: 15. Written as DNA, the CDR3 is TGTGCCAGTAGGATGCTCAAGACAGGGATAGGAGAAGCTTTCTTT. This translates into CASRMLKTGIGEAFF.

In its sample, this clonotype was seen a few times. This chain joins TRBV6-1 and TRBJ1-2; TRBD1 might be the D (5 bases). V was pared by 7 bases and J by 3 bases, with 12 bases between. CDR1 is MNHNS, CDR2 SASEGT, per germline. The CDR3 runs to 13 residues. CDR3 loop: CASTNPGYYGYTF. DNA of the CDR3: TGTGCCAGCACCAACCCAGGGTACTATGGCTACACCTTC.

CDR3 nucleotide sequence: TGTGCCAGCAGTTGGCCACCCTTTATGAACACTGAAGCTTTCTTT. As protein: CASSWPPFMNTEAFF. This chain uses TRBV6-2 or TRBV6-3 with TRBJ1-1; D not certain. Looked up from germline, CDR1 is MNHEY and CDR2 is SVGEGT. This CDR3 has 15 amino acids. The V end lost 4 bases, the J end lost 0 bases, and 12 bases lay between the germline ends.

In its sample, this clonotype was seen a few times. V gene TRBV7-2 combines with J gene TRBJ1-1, with D possibly being TRBD1 (5 bases). Germline assignment: CDR1 SGHTA and CDR2 FQGNSA. V was clipped by 0 bases and J by 12 bases, with 11 bases between them. The CDR3 length is 12 residues. The chain's CDR3 is CASSLAEGSPFF. The CDR3, as DNA: TGTGCCAGCAGCTTAGCGGAGGGGAGTCCTTTCTTT.

At least ten counts were recorded for this clonotype. The J gene is TRBJ2-7, the V gene TRBV15; D ambiguous. V lost 5 bases and J 0 bases, leaving 14 bases between the germline ends. The germline V gene has CDR1 LNHNV and CDR2 YYDKDF (reference sequence). The CDR3 length is 15 residues. The CDR3 sequence: CATSGPFVGSYEQYF. The CDR3 region has the DNA TGTGCCACCAGCGGACCCTTTGTTGGCTCCTACGAGCAGTACTTC.

This clonotype was counted at least ten times. The chain uses TRBV29-1 and TRBJ2-3; 8 nucleotides agree with TRBD2. After removal of 5 bases from V and 2 bases from J, the junction contained 6 bases not matched to a gene. Germline lookup yields CDR1 SQVTM and CDR2 ANQGSEA. The CDR3 contains 14 residues. CDR3 in amino acids: CSVFPSGPTDTQYF. The CDR3 bases are TGCAGCGTTTTTCCTAGCGGGCCCACAGATACGCAGTATTTT.

The chain uses TRBV12-5 and TRBJ2-7; 7 bases match TRBD1. The germline gives CDR1 LGHNT, CDR2 FRNRAP. The ends lost 4 bases at V and 2 bases at J; junction bases unmatched: 11. This CDR3 has 16 residues. The CDR3 coding sequence is TGTGCTAGTGGTTGGACCGGGACAGTGAAACCCTACGAGCAGTACTTC. Amino acid sequence: CASGWTGTVKPYEQYF.

V usage is TRBV12-3 or TRBV12-4 and J usage is TRBJ2-5; possible D gene TRBD2, 5 bases. The CDR3 spans 14 residues. V lost 3 bases and J lost 7, with 15 bases in between. The CDR3 coding sequence is TGTGCCAGCAGTTTTAGTGAGGGAAGGGTGACCCAGTACTTC. It specifies CASSFSEGRVTQYF.

This chain joins TRBV28 and TRBJ2-5; either TRBD1 or TRBD2 may fit D (6 bases each). CDR3 length: 12 residues. With 3 bases removed from V and 9 bases from J, the gap between germline ends came to 11 bases. CDR1 is MDHEN and CDR2 is SYDVKM in the germline V gene. CDR3 loop: CASSFTGAAQYF. The CDR3 region has the DNA TGTGCCAGCAGTTTTACGGGGGCGGCCCAGTACTTC. The full variable domain, rest sourced from reference TRBV28 and TRBJ2-5, is DVKVTQSSRYLVKRTGEKVFLECVQDMDHENMFWYRQDPGLGLRLIYFSYDVKMKEKGDIPEGYSVSREKKERFSLILESASTNQTSMYLCASSFTGAAQYFGPGTRLLVL.

The V and J genes are TRBV12-3 or TRBV12-4 and TRBJ1-1; D not resolved. Trimming left V 3 bases short and J 6 bases short, with 11 bases between. This CDR3 region has 13 residues. Here the CDR3 DNA reads TGTGCCAGCAGTTTTCGGCAGGCTGCTGAAGCTTTCTTT. Residues: CASSFRQAAEAFF.

This clonotype was counted many times. V usage is TRBV30 and J usage is TRBJ1-5; unclear D gene. Per the germline V gene, CDR1 is GTSNPN and CDR2 is SVGIG (reference sequence). Between the trimmed V and J ends, which lost 3 bases and 4 bases, there was a span of 13 bases. CDR3 length equals 14 residues. The CDR3 region is CAWSADFGNQPQHF. The DNA for the CDR3 is TGTGCCTGGAGCGCAGACTTCGGAAATCAGCCCCAGCATTTT.